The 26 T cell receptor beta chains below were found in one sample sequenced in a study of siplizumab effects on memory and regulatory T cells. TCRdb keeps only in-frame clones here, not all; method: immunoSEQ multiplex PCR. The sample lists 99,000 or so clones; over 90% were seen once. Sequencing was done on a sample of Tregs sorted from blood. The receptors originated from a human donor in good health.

CDR3 DNA sequence: TGTGCCAGCAGCTTAGCGGGAGCCTGGGAAGCTTTCTTT. Encoded protein: CASSLAGAWEAFF. The rearrangement uses TRBV7-9 and TRBJ1-1, with D hard to call. Germline V gene sequence: CDR1 SEHNR, CDR2 FQNEAQ (reference sequence). V was clipped by 0 bases and J by 8 bases, with 10 bases between them. The CDR3 sequence is 13 residues long. Full variable domain (rest looked up from reference TRBV7-9 and TRBJ1-1): DTGVSQNPRHKITKRGQNVTFRCDPISEHNRLYWYRQTLGQGPEFLTYFQNEAQLEKSRLLSDRFSAERPKGSFSTLEIQRTEQGDSAMYLCASSLAGAWEAFFGQGTRLTVV.

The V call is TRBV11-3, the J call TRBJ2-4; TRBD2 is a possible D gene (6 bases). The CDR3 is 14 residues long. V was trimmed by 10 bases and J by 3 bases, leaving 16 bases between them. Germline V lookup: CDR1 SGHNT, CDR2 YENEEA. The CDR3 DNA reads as TGTGCCATCCTCTCGGGGGTAGTCAAAAACATTCAGTACTTC. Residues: CAILSGVVKNIQYF. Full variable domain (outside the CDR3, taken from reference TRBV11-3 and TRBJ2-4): EAGVVQSPRYKIIEKKQPVAFWCNPISGHNTLYWYLQNLGQGPELLIRYENEEAVDDSQLPKDRFSAERLKGVDSTLKIQPAELGDSAVYLCAILSGVVKNIQYFGAGTRLSVL.

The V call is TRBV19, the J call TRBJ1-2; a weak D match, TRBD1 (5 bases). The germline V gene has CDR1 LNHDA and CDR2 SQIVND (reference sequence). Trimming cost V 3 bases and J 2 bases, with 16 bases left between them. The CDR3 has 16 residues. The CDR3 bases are TGTGCCAGTAGTATGGGTAATTGGCGACAGAACTATGGCTACACCTTC. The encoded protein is CASSMGNWRQNYGYTF.

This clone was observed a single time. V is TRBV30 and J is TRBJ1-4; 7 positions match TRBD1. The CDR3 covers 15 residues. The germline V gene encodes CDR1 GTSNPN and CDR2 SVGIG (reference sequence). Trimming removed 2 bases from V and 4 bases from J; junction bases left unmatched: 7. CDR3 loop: CAWSHGQVLNEKLFF. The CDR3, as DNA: TGTGCCTGGAGTCACGGACAGGTCCTTAATGAAAAACTGTTTTTT.

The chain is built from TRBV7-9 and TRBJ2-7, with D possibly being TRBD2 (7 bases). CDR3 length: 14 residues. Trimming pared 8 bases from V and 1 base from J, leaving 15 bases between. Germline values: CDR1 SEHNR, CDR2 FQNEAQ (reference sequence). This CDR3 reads CASERGGGSYEQYF. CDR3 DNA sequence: TGTGCCAGCGAACGAGGGGGAGGGTCCTACGAGCAGTACTTC.

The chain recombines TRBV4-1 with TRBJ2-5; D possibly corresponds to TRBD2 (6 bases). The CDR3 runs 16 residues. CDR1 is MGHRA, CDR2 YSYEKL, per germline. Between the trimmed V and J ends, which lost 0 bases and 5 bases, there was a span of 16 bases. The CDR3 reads CASSQDGWGDWETQYF. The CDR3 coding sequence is TGCGCCAGCAGCCAAGACGGTTGGGGGGACTGGGAGACCCAGTACTTC.

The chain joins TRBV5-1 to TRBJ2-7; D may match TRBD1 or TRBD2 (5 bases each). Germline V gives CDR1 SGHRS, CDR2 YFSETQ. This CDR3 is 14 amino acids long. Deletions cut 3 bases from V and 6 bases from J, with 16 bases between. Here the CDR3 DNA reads TGCGCCAGCAGCTCCCGGGACGGATTACGCGAGCAGTACTTC. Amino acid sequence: CASSSRDGLREQYF.

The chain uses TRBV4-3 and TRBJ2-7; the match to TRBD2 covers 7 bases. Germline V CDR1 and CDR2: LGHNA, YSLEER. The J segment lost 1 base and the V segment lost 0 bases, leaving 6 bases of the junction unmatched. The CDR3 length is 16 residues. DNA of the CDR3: TGCGCCAGCAGCCAAGATATGCGGGGGTGGTCCTACGAGCAGTACTTC. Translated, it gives CASSQDMRGWSYEQYF.

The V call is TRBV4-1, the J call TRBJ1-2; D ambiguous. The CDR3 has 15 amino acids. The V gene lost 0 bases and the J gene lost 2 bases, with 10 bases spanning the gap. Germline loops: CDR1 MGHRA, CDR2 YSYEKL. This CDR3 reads CASSQESQPNYGYTF. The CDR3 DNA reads TGCGCCAGCAGCCAAGAGAGTCAGCCGAACTATGGCTACACCTTC.

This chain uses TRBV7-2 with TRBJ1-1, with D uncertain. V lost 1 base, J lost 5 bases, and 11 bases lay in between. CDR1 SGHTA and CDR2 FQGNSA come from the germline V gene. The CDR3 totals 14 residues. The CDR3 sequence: CASSLERVRTEAFF. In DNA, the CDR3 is TGTGCCAGCAGCTTAGAAAGGGTCCGAACTGAAGCTTTCTTT.

CDR3 nucleotide sequence: TGTGCCACCCGGGATGAGACCCAGTACTTC. Translating gives CATRDETQYF. The rearrangement links TRBV28 to TRBJ2-5; a weak D match, TRBD2 (5 bases). Trimming removed 10 bases from V and 5 bases from J, with 8 bases in between. The CDR3 totals 10 residues. Germline CDR1 reads MDHEN; CDR2 reads SYDVKM.

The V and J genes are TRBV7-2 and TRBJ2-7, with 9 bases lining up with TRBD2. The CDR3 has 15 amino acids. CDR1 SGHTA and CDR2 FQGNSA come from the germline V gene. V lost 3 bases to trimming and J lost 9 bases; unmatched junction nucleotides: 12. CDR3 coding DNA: TGTGCCAGCAGCTTCGGTATTAGCGGGAGTTGGGGGCAGTACTTC. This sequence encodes CASSFGISGSWGQYF.

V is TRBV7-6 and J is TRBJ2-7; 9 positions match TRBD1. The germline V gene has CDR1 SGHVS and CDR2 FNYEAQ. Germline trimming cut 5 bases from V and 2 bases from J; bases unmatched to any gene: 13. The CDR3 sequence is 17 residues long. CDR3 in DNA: TGTGCCAGCAGCGTCCTCCCGGACAGGGGAACGGCCTACGAGCAGTACTTC. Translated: CASSVLPDRGTAYEQYF.

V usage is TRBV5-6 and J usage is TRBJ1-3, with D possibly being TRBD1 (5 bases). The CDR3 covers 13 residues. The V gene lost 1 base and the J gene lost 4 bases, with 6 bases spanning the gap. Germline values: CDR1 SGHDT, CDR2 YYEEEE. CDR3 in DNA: TGTGCCAGCAGCTTGTCAGGGGGAAACACCATATATTTT. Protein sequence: CASSLSGGNTIYF.

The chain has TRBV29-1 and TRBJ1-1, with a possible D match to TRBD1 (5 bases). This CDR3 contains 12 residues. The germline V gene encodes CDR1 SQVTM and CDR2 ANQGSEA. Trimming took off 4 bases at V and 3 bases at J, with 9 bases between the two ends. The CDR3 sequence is CSVVRGDTEAFF. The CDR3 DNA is TGCAGCGTTGTGAGAGGGGACACTGAAGCTTTCTTT.

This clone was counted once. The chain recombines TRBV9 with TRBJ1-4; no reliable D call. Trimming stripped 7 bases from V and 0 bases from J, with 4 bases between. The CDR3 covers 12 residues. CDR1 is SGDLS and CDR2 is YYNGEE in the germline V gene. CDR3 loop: CASGTTNEKLFF. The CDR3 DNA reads TGTGCCAGCGGTACAACTAATGAAAAACTGTTTTTT.

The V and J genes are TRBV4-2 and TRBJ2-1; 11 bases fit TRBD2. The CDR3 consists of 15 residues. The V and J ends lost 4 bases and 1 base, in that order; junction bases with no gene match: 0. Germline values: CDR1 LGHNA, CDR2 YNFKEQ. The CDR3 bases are TGTGCCAGCAGCCCTAGCGGGAGGTCCTACAATGAGCAGTTCTTC. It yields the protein CASSPSGRSYNEQFF.

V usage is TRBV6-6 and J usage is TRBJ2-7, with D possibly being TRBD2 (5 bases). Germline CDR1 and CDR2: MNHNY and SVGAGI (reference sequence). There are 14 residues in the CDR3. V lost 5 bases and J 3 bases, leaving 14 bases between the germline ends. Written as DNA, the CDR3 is TGTGCCAGCAGTGCCCCGCCGGGGTTCTACGAGCAGTACTTC. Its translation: CASSAPPGFYEQYF.

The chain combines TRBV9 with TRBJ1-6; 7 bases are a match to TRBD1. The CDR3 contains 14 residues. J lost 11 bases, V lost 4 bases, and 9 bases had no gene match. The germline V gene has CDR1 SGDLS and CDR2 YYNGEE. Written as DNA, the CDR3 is TGTGCCAGCAGCCCGGGACAGAAGTATGCACCCCTCCACTTT. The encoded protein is CASSPGQKYAPLHF.

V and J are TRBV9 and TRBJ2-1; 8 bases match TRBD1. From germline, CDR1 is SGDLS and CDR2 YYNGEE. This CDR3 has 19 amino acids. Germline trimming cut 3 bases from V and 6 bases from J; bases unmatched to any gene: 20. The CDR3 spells CASSGGQGAPRRSPNEQFF. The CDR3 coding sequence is TGTGCCAGCAGCGGGGGGCAGGGGGCCCCCCGAAGGTCCCCCAATGAGCAGTTCTTC.

CDR3 protein: CATSSPLQGGNEKLFF. The CDR3 DNA is TGTGCCACCAGCAGCCCACTACAGGGGGGAAATGAAAAACTGTTTTTT. The chain uses TRBV15 and TRBJ1-4, with TRBD1 matching over 8 bases. CDR1 LNHNV and CDR2 YYDKDF come from the germline V gene (reference sequence). The V and J ends lost 3 bases and 5 bases, in that order; junction bases with no gene match: 8. The CDR3 covers 16 residues.

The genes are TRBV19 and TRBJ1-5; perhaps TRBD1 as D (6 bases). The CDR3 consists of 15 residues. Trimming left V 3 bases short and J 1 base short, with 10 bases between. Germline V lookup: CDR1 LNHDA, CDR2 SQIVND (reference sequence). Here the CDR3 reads CASSIQDRSNQPQHF. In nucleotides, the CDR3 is TGTGCCAGTAGTATCCAGGACAGAAGCAATCAGCCCCAGCATTTT.

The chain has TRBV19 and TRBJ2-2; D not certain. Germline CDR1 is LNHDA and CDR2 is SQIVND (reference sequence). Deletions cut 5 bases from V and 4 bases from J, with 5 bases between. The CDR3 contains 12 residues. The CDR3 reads CASSSLTGELFF. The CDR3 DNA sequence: TGTGCCAGTAGTTCCCTCACCGGGGAGCTGTTTTTT.

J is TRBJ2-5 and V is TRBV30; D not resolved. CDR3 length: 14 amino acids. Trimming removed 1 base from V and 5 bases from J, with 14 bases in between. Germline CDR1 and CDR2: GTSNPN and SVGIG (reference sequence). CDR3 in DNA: TGTGCCTGGAGTGCAGACGGCAGTGGGGAGACCCAGTACTTC. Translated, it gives CAWSADGSGETQYF.

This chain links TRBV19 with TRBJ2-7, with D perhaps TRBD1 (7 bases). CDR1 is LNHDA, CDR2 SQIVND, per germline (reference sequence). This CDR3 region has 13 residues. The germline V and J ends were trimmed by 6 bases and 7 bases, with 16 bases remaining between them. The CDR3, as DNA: TGTGCCAGTAGGGGCAGGGGGACTTTAGAGCAGTACTTC. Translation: CASRGRGTLEQYF.

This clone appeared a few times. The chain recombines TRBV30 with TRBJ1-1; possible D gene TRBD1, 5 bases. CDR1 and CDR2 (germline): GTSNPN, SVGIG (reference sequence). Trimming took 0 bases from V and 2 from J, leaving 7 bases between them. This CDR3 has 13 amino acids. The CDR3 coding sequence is TGTGCCTGGAGTGTAGGGGCAAACACTGAAGCTTTCTTT. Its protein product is CAWSVGANTEAFF. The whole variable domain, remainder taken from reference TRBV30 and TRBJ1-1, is SQTIHQWPATLVQPVGSPLSLECTVEGTSNPNLYWYRQAAGRGLQLLFYSVGIGQISSEVPQNLSASRPQDRQFILSSKKLLLSDSGFYLCAWSVGANTEAFFGQGTRLTVV.